This T cell receptor (beta chain) was observed in a study of identical twins. This CDR3 has 16 amino acids. Germline V CDR1 and CDR2: SGHTS, YDEGEE. Trimming stripped 1 base from V and 4 bases from J, with 14 bases between. TCRdb re-called the 5' RACE reads with MiXCR, one entry per CDR3 protein. In the table there are 500,000 to 550,000 distinct CDR3 sequences, around 20% of which are singletons. These data were also reused for a study on yellow fever vaccine responses in identical twins.

The rearrangement joins TRBV5-8 to TRBJ2-2; TRBD1 is a possible D gene (5 bases). Source material: CD4+ T cells sorted from blood. This clonotype was obtained from a woman between 18 and 29 years old in good health. CDR3 in amino acids: CASSLYQGFLTGELFF. CDR3 nucleotide sequence: TGTGCCAGCAGCTTGTACCAGGGATTCCTCACCGGGGAGCTGTTTTTT.